Listed here is a single T cell receptor (beta chain). The antigen remains undetermined. V shed 3 bases and J shed 5 bases, with 9 bases lying between them. CDR1 MNHNS and CDR2 SASEGT come from the germline V gene. The CDR3 runs 13 residues. This specimen comes from a study of blood T cells in healthy people across ages. Overall study context: Template switching caught about one barcoded beta molecule for each two T cells. Study conclusions and caveats: TCR beta diversity was tightly associated with the proportion of naive T cells.

Combining a sample-barcoded 5' primer with a J-beta primer mix, a second PCR ran for about 6 to 12 cycles. Carrying 12 random nucleotides, a template-switch adaptor labeled each individual cDNA molecule. TCRdb redid the calling of the 5' RACE reads with MiXCR, one entry per CDR3 protein. This repertoire shows around 1,000,000 distinct CDR3 sequences, around 25% found once; its top ten account for around 0.7%. A further study also used this sample, focusing on T cells of mothers and their children. According to that study: Each child contributed around 3 million TCR beta CDR3 reads, while each mother contributed over 8 million.

The rearrangement joins TRBV6-1 to TRBJ2-3; D might be TRBD2 (6 bases). The sequenced material came from blood. This sequence originates from a girl under 10 years old in good health. The CDR3 spells CASSDQGLDTQYF. In DNA form, the CDR3 reads TGTGCCAGCAGTGATCAGGGACTAGATACGCAGTATTTT.